These 17 T cell receptor beta chains were all obtained from the same sample, sequenced in a study of blood T cell repertoires in COVID-19. TCRdb's copy holds only in-frame clones and misses some; the assay was immunoSEQ multiplex PCR. The table lists about 170,000 clones, over 80% of them singletons, with about 8.1% in the top ten. The sequenced material came from peripheral blood. Every receptor here comes from a woman over 75 with COVID-19, enrolled during active disease.

The chain couples TRBV5-1 to TRBJ2-7; 8 positions match TRBD1. J lost 2 bases, V lost 4 bases, and 5 bases had no gene match. The CDR3 has 14 amino acids. The germline gives CDR1 SGHRS, CDR2 YFSETQ. CDR3 nucleotide sequence: TGCGCCAGCAGCATAGGACAGGGAGCCTACGAGCAGTACTTC. It encodes CASSIGQGAYEQYF. The full variable domain, completed using reference TRBV5-1 and TRBJ2-7, is KAGVTQTPRYLIKTRGQQVTLSCSPISGHRSVSWYQQTPGQGLQFLFEYFSETQRNKGNFPGRFSGRQFSNSRSEMNVSTLELGDSALYLCASSIGQGAYEQYFGPGTRLTVT.

This chain joins TRBV9 and TRBJ2-1; 12 bases agree with TRBD2. The CDR3 has 14 amino acids. V shed 7 bases and J 6 bases; nucleotides not matched to a gene: 5. Germline V lookup: CDR1 SGDLS, CDR2 YYNGEE. Here the CDR3 reads CASATSGRLNEQFF. The CDR3 DNA reads TGTGCCAGCGCGACTAGCGGGAGACTCAATGAGCAGTTCTTC.

The chain links TRBV15 to TRBJ2-1; no clear D gene. The V end lost 1 base, the J end lost 8 bases, and 9 bases lay between the germline ends. This CDR3 is 13 amino acids long. CDR1 and CDR2 from the germline V gene are LNHNV and YYDKDF (reference sequence). The CDR3 loop is CATSRALLDEQFF. CDR3 nucleotides: TGTGCCACCAGCAGAGCCCTACTTGATGAGCAGTTCTTC.

This rearrangement joins TRBV4-1 to TRBJ1-5, with D perhaps TRBD1 (5 bases). There are 17 residues in the CDR3. The V end was cut by 6 bases, the J end by 4 bases, with 22 bases between. The V gene's germline CDR1 is MGHRA and CDR2 YSYEKL. The CDR3 protein is CASSSSSVTDLNQPQHF. The CDR3 DNA reads TGCGCCAGCAGTTCTTCAAGCGTGACAGACCTAAATCAGCCCCAGCATTTT.

The chain links TRBV3-1 (or the pseudogene TRBV3-2) to TRBJ2-2; 9 bases agree with TRBD1. Germline trimming cut 4 bases from V and 4 bases from J; bases unmatched to any gene: 7. The CDR3 has 16 residues. Looked up from germline, CDR1 is LGHDT and CDR2 is YNNKEL (reference sequence). In DNA, the CDR3 is TGTGCCAGCAGCCCCGGGACAGGGATTGGCACCGGGGAGCTGTTTTTT. It codes for CASSPGTGIGTGELFF.

V is TRBV21-1 and J is TRBJ2-1; the D segment call TRBD1 is taken from the table without a DNA check. TRBV21-1 is a pseudogene segment. The CDR3 has 17 amino acids. The CDR3 DNA sequence: TGTGCCAGCAGCAGGGACAGGGGGCGCCGGGCCTTCAATGAGCAGTTCTTC. Protein product: CASSRDRGRRAFNEQFF.

The chain couples TRBV6-5 to TRBJ1-5; D might be TRBD1 (5 bases). V dropped 6 bases and J dropped 3 bases, with 15 bases sitting between them. The CDR3 sequence is 15 residues long. Germline values: CDR1 MNHEY, CDR2 SVGAGI. The CDR3: CASSRVRQTNQPQHF. CDR3 DNA sequence: TGTGCCAGCAGCAGGGTGCGACAGACCAATCAGCCCCAGCATTTT.

This sequence joins TRBV7-9 and TRBJ2-5, with D perhaps matching TRBD1 (5 bases). CDR1 and CDR2 (germline): SEHNR, FQNEAQ (reference sequence). V was clipped by 0 bases and J by 2 bases, with 7 bases between them. The CDR3 runs 14 residues. The CDR3 sequence is CASSLAGLQETQYF. The CDR3 DNA reads as TGTGCCAGCAGCTTAGCGGGGCTTCAAGAGACCCAGTACTTC. Full variable domain (missing parts from reference TRBV7-9 and TRBJ2-5): DTGVSQNPRHKITKRGQNVTFRCDPISEHNRLYWYRQTLGQGPEFLTYFQNEAQLEKSRLLSDRFSAERPKGSFSTLEIQRTEQGDSAMYLCASSLAGLQETQYFGPGTRLLVL.

This clone was counted only a few times. The genes are TRBV5-1 and TRBJ2-3, with D hard to call. CDR3 length: 12 amino acids. The V gene's germline CDR1 is SGHRS and CDR2 YFSETQ. V shed 2 bases and J shed 4 bases, with 5 bases lying between them. The CDR3 bases are TGCGCCAGCAGCTTCTCGTCAGATACGCAGTATTTT. As protein: CASSFSSDTQYF.

The V call is TRBV7-3, the J call TRBJ1-2; TRBD1 agrees at 11 bases. Unmatched junction bases numbered 3, after V lost 5 bases and J lost 7 bases. This CDR3 comprises 13 residues. Germline lookup yields CDR1 SGHTA and CDR2 FQGTGA. For the CDR3, the DNA is TGTGCCAGCAGCCGGGACAGGGGGTCTGGCTACACCTTC. Its protein is CASSRDRGSGYTF.

J is TRBJ2-7 and V is TRBV19; 11 bases map to TRBD2. This CDR3 contains 15 residues. CDR1 and CDR2 from the germline V gene are LNHDA and SQIVND (reference sequence). V lost 8 bases, J lost 2 bases, and 8 bases stayed unmatched. DNA for the CDR3: TGTGCCAGTTGTCCAATAGCGGGAGGGACCTACGAGCAGTACTTC. Protein sequence: CASCPIAGGTYEQYF.

The chain couples TRBV12-5 to TRBJ1-5; D gene ambiguous. CDR1 is LGHNT and CDR2 is FRNRAP in the germline V gene. V dropped 6 bases and J dropped 7 bases, with 10 bases sitting between them. The CDR3 sequence is 12 residues long. Here the CDR3 DNA reads TGTGCTAGTGGCCAGACAAAACAGCCCCAGCATTTT. Protein sequence: CASGQTKQPQHF.

V and J are TRBV19 and TRBJ1-5, with 9 bases lining up with TRBD1. The CDR3 covers 15 residues. The V segment lost 7 bases and the J segment 5 bases; nucleotides outside the gene matches: 9. Per germline, CDR1 LNHDA and CDR2 SQIVND (reference sequence). CDR3 bases: TGTGCCAGTATACGGGACAGGGATGGTTATCAGCCCCAGCATTTT. Translating it yields CASIRDRDGYQPQHF.

The J gene is TRBJ1-2, the V gene TRBV6-5, with D perhaps TRBD1 (6 bases). The germline V gene encodes CDR1 MNHEY and CDR2 SVGAGI. Trimming stripped 2 bases from V and 8 bases from J, with 15 bases between. The CDR3 has 14 residues. In nucleotides, the CDR3 is TGTGCCAGCAGTTACCGGGACATGAGGAACGGCTACACCTTC. Translating gives CASSYRDMRNGYTF.

The J gene is TRBJ2-5, the V gene TRBV11-2; D remains ambiguous. The CDR3 sequence is 13 residues long. The V and J ends lost 1 base and 5 bases respectively, with 8 bases between them. CDR1 is SGHAT, CDR2 FQNNGV, per germline. CDR3 protein: CASSLGSRETQYF. CDR3 nucleotide sequence: TGTGCCAGCAGCTTAGGGAGCCGGGAGACCCAGTACTTC. Variable domain in full (rest from reference TRBV11-2 and TRBJ2-5): EAGVAQSPRYKIIEKRQSVAFWCNPISGHATLYWYQQILGQGPKLLIQFQNNGVVDDSQLPKDRFSAERLKGVDSTLKIQPAKLEDSAVYLCASSLGSRETQYFGPGTRLLVL.

The CDR3 coding sequence is TGCGCCAGCAGCTCAGGAGGGTGGGACAATGAGCAGTTCTTC. It specifies CASSSGGWDNEQFF. The V gene is TRBV5-1, the J gene TRBJ2-1, with D possibly matching TRBD2 (6 bases). V was cut by 3 bases and J by 5 bases, with 12 bases left in between. Germline lookup yields CDR1 SGHRS and CDR2 YFSETQ. The CDR3 loop spans 14 amino acids.

The chain links TRBV7-8 to TRBJ1-1; unclear D gene. Germline assignment: CDR1 SGHVS and CDR2 FQNEAQ. Trimming shortened V by 1 base and J by 2 bases, and 8 bases separated the two germline ends. The CDR3 is 14 residues long. CDR3 loop: CASSLVEANTEAFF. The CDR3 DNA is TGTGCCAGCAGCTTAGTCGAAGCAAACACTGAAGCTTTCTTT.